The 29 T cell receptor beta chains below come from one sample, sequenced in a study of cytomegalovirus exposure and HLA in healthy donors. This PCR relied on a set of 60 Vbeta primers and 13 Jbeta primers. Clones were read by immunoSEQ multiplex PCR, and TCRdb kept only the in-frame ones, dropping some. This sample's table has more than 25,000 clones. The sequencing input was PBMCs. The origin of the receptors is a man younger than 40 in good health and CMV-seronegative.

The chain joins TRBV7-8 to TRBJ2-3, with 12 bases that match TRBD2. The CDR3 runs 18 residues. Germline V gives CDR1 SGHVS, CDR2 FQNEAQ. V lost 3 bases and J lost 0; bases outside the gene matches: 7. CDR3 coding DNA: TGTGCCAGCAGCTTTAAACCCGGGACTAGCGGGAGCACAGATACGCAGTATTTT. Protein sequence: CASSFKPGTSGSTDTQYF. Looking up the rest from reference TRBV7-8 and TRBJ2-3 gives the full variable domain: GAGVSQSPRYKVAKRGQDVALRCDPISGHVSLFWYQQALGQGPEFLTYFQNEAQLDKSGLPSDRFFAERPEGSVSTLKIQRTQQEDSAVYLCASSFKPGTSGSTDTQYFGPGTRLTVL.

The chain employs TRBV2 and TRBJ1-2; 7 bases are shared with TRBD1. Germline-derived CDR1 and CDR2 are SNHLY and FYNNEI. J gave up 7 bases and V 1 base, and 6 bases lay outside the gene matches. The CDR3 covers 14 residues. CDR3 residues: CASSEEGTVSGYTF. Written as DNA, the CDR3 is TGTGCCAGCAGTGAAGAGGGGACAGTCTCTGGCTACACCTTC.

This chain joins TRBV18 and TRBJ2-7, with TRBD2 matching 7 bases. Germline V CDR1 and CDR2: KGHSH, LQKENI. The junction had 7 bases not matched to a gene; V was cut back by 3 bases and J by 2 bases. This CDR3 has 15 residues. The chain's CDR3 is CASSPNSGSTYEQYF. The CDR3 region has the DNA TGTGCCAGCTCACCTAATAGCGGGTCTACCTACGAGCAGTACTTC.

V usage is TRBV11-3 and J usage is TRBJ2-5; 9 bases fit TRBD1. V lost 0 bases and J lost 4; bases outside the gene matches: 9. Germline V gives CDR1 SGHNT, CDR2 YENEEA. The CDR3 loop spans 17 amino acids. The CDR3 spells CASSLDPGTGHGETQYF. Here the CDR3 DNA reads TGTGCCAGCAGCTTAGATCCCGGGACAGGGCATGGAGAGACCCAGTACTTC.

The CDR3 protein is CASRDRVAGANVLTF. CDR3 DNA sequence: TGTGCTTCCCGGGACAGGGTAGCTGGGGCCAACGTCCTGACTTTC. The V gene is TRBV11-3, the J gene TRBJ2-6, with 9 nucleotides matching TRBD1. The CDR3 totals 15 residues. CDR1 SGHNT and CDR2 YENEEA come from the germline V gene.

The chain couples TRBV19 to TRBJ2-7, with 12 bases aligning to TRBD2. The junction had 1 base not matched to a gene; V was cut back by 3 bases and J by 4 bases. The CDR3 loop spans 14 amino acids. Germline V CDR1 and CDR2: LNHDA, SQIVND (reference sequence). The CDR3 DNA is TGTGCCAGTAGTATCGGGACTAGCGGGTACGAGCAGTACTTC. Encoded protein: CASSIGTSGYEQYF.

The V call is TRBV11-1, the J call TRBJ2-7; no clear D gene. Germline V lookup: CDR1 SGHAT, CDR2 FQDESV (reference sequence). The CDR3 consists of 14 residues. V was cut by 1 base and J by 4 bases, with 11 bases left in between. As DNA, the CDR3 is TGTGCCAGCAGCTTAGGACGGGTCGGATACGAGCAGTACTTC. Amino acid sequence: CASSLGRVGYEQYF.

CDR3 protein: CASSRQIATEAFF. CDR3 nucleotides: TGTGCCAGCAGTAGACAGATCGCCACTGAAGCTTTCTTT. The V gene is TRBV6-4, the J gene TRBJ1-1, with D possibly matching TRBD1 (5 bases). CDR1 and CDR2 from the germline V gene are MRHNA and SNTAGT. The CDR3 spans 13 residues. V lost 5 bases and J 4 bases, leaving 11 bases between the germline ends.

This chain connects TRBV27 to TRBJ2-4; tentatively, D is TRBD1 (6 bases). This CDR3 has 15 amino acids. V lost 4 bases, J lost 7 bases, and 17 bases lay in between. The V gene's germline CDR1 is MNHEY and CDR2 SMNVEV (reference sequence). DNA for the CDR3: TGTGCCAGCAGTTCGAACAGGGTCTTAGGCAACATTCAGTACTTC. It translates to CASSSNRVLGNIQYF.

The gene calls are TRBV5-1 and TRBJ1-4; TRBD1 matches 8 bases. Trimming removed 6 bases from V and 4 bases from J; junction bases left unmatched: 5. This CDR3 is 14 amino acids long. Germline CDR1 is SGHRS and CDR2 is YFSETQ. The CDR3 spells CASTRTGNNEKLFF. CDR3 DNA: TGCGCCAGCACACGGACAGGGAATAATGAAAAACTGTTTTTT.

The rearrangement links TRBV18 to TRBJ2-1, with 10 bases matching TRBD2. Germline assignment: CDR1 KGHSH and CDR2 LQKENI. The CDR3 is made up of 14 amino acids. V was clipped by 3 bases and J by 12 bases; unmatched bases: 8. CDR3 loop: CASSPPGLAQVQFF. The DNA of the CDR3 is TGTGCCAGCTCACCGCCGGGACTAGCGCAGGTGCAGTTCTTC.

The CDR3 coding sequence is TGTGCCAGCAGCTTATACGGGGGACAAGAGACCCAGTACTTC. Residues: CASSLYGGQETQYF. J is TRBJ2-5 and V is TRBV7-2, with D possibly being TRBD2 (6 bases). CDR1 is SGHTA and CDR2 is FQGNSA in the germline V gene. The CDR3 is made up of 14 amino acids. V lost 2 bases and J 2 bases, leaving 9 bases between the germline ends.

The chain employs TRBV18 and TRBJ2-7, with 9 positions matching TRBD1. This CDR3 is built from 14 residues. V dropped 0 bases and J dropped 7; count of bases not matched to a gene: 4. The V gene's germline CDR1 is KGHSH and CDR2 LQKENI. In DNA, the CDR3 is TGTGCCAGCTCACCACCCGGGACAGGGCTAGAGCAGTACTTC. Amino acid sequence: CASSPPGTGLEQYF.

The J gene is TRBJ2-7, the V gene TRBV4-2, with 10 bases that match TRBD1. Looked up from germline, CDR1 is LGHNA and CDR2 is YNFKEQ. The CDR3 has 14 amino acids. Losses at the gene ends were 4 bases for V and 6 bases for J; bases not matched to a gene: 6. DNA for the CDR3: TGTGCCAGCAGCCCGTTGACAGGGGGCGGCGAGCAGTACTTC. Translated: CASSPLTGGGEQYF.

J is TRBJ2-3 and V is TRBV19; 14 positions agree with TRBD2. V was pared by 5 bases and J by 4 bases, with 2 bases of the junction left unmatched. Looked up from germline, CDR1 is LNHDA and CDR2 is SQIVND (reference sequence). The CDR3 runs to 15 residues. The chain's CDR3 is CASSVGLAGADTQYF. For the CDR3, the DNA is TGTGCCAGTAGTGTGGGACTAGCGGGGGCAGATACGCAGTATTTT.

V usage is TRBV6-5 and J usage is TRBJ2-5, with D possibly being TRBD1 (6 bases). Germline CDR1 MNHEY, CDR2 SVGAGI. V was pared by 6 bases and J by 2 bases, with 13 bases between. CDR3 length: 14 residues. The CDR3 protein is CASRPTQGQETQYF. The CDR3 DNA reads TGTGCCAGCAGACCAACACAGGGACAAGAGACCCAGTACTTC.

The chain recombines TRBV19 with TRBJ1-5, with 8 bases that match TRBD1. Germline assignment: CDR1 LNHDA and CDR2 SQIVND (reference sequence). J lost 10 bases, V lost 6 bases, and 23 bases had no gene match. This CDR3 contains 18 residues. CDR3 nucleotide sequence: TGTGCCAGTAGCACCATCAGGACAGGGTTGGTCTCGGTAGGCCCCCAGCATTTT. Translated: CASSTIRTGLVSVGPQHF. Based on the CDR3 plus reference TRBV19 and TRBJ1-5, the full variable domain is DGGITQSPKYLFRKEGQNVTLSCEQNLNHDAMYWYRQDPGQGLRLIYYSQIVNDFQKGDIAEGYSVSREKKESFPLTVTSAQKNPTAFYLCASSTIRTGLVSVGPQHFGDGTRLSIL.

V and J are TRBV2 and TRBJ1-6; a possible D gene is TRBD1 (5 bases). Germline lookup yields CDR1 SNHLY and CDR2 FYNNEI. This CDR3 contains 14 residues. Trimming removed 9 bases from V and 3 bases from J, with 12 bases in between. This CDR3 is CASSPGGYNSPLHF. The CDR3 nucleotides read TGTGCCAGTTCCCCCGGGGGCTATAATTCACCCCTCCACTTT.

The genes are TRBV18 and TRBJ2-5; the D gene is possibly TRBD2 (5 bases). Germline CDR1 KGHSH, CDR2 LQKENI. The CDR3 runs 13 residues. Trimming removed 3 bases at V and 4 bases at J, with 9 bases between. This CDR3 reads CASSPWGVETQYF. As DNA, the CDR3 is TGTGCCAGCTCACCCTGGGGAGTAGAGACCCAGTACTTC.

The chain uses TRBV5-1 and TRBJ2-7, with 11 bases that match TRBD2. Germline CDR1 SGHRS, CDR2 YFSETQ. The length of the CDR3 is 16 residues. V shed 0 bases, J shed 2 bases, and the junction held 4 bases outside the gene matches. CDR3 in DNA: TGCGCCAGCAGCTTGGGTTTGACTAGCGGGGCCTACGAGCAGTACTTC. As protein: CASSLGLTSGAYEQYF. Supplemented by reference TRBV5-1 and TRBJ2-7, the full variable domain reads KAGVTQTPRYLIKTRGQQVTLSCSPISGHRSVSWYQQTPGQGLQFLFEYFSETQRNKGNFPGRFSGRQFSNSRSEMNVSTLELGDSALYLCASSLGLTSGAYEQYFGPGTRLTVT.

CDR3 in DNA: TGTGCCAGCTCAGGACAGGGTTCGACCTACGAGCAGTACTTC. Amino acid sequence: CASSGQGSTYEQYF. The chain links TRBV18 to TRBJ2-7; 8 nucleotides match TRBD1. Germline V gene sequence: CDR1 KGHSH, CDR2 LQKENI. V was clipped by 5 bases and J by 2 bases; unmatched bases: 5. The CDR3 spans 14 residues.

V gene TRBV5-6 combines with J gene TRBJ2-6; TRBD1 aligns across 11 bases. After removal of 2 bases from V and 3 bases from J, the junction contained 10 bases not matched to a gene. CDR1 is SGHDT, CDR2 YYEEEE, per germline. This CDR3 has 19 residues. The DNA of the CDR3 is TGTGCCAGCAGCTTTCGGACAGGGGGCGCCATGAGTGGGGCCAACGTCCTGACTTTC. It translates to CASSFRTGGAMSGANVLTF.

The chain combines TRBV28 with TRBJ2-6; 8 bases agree with TRBD1. V lost 11 bases, J lost 0 bases, and 6 bases stayed unmatched. Looked up from germline, CDR1 is MDHEN and CDR2 is SYDVKM. CDR3 length: 15 amino acids. The CDR3 loop reads CAHRDRSSGANVLTF. In nucleotides, the CDR3 is TGTGCCCACCGGGACAGGTCCTCTGGGGCCAACGTCCTGACTTTC.

J is TRBJ1-4 and V is TRBV11-3; 7 bases agree with TRBD1. Germline V CDR1 and CDR2: SGHNT, YENEEA. With V trimmed by 5 bases and J by 3 bases, 3 bases remained unmatched. The CDR3 totals 14 residues. CDR3 nucleotides: TGTGCCAGCAGCCCCAGGGGGGCTAATGAAAAACTGTTTTTT. Its translation is CASSPRGANEKLFF.

The chain uses TRBV5-1 and TRBJ1-4; D is unclear. Germline lookup yields CDR1 SGHRS and CDR2 YFSETQ. The CDR3 is made up of 14 amino acids. V gave up 0 bases and J gave up 4 bases, with 7 bases separating them. The CDR3 nucleotides are TGCGCCAGCAGCTTGGTAGGAGTTAATGAAAAACTGTTTTTT. As protein: CASSLVGVNEKLFF.

This chain connects TRBV4-2 to TRBJ1-3, with D unclear. The CDR3 length is 15 residues. The germline V and J ends were trimmed by 1 base and 0 bases, with 7 bases remaining between them. The germline gives CDR1 LGHNA, CDR2 YNFKEQ. CDR3 residues: CASSQAGNSGNTIYF. CDR3 bases: TGTGCCAGCAGCCAAGCGGGAAACTCTGGAAACACCATATATTTT.

This chain's CDR3 is CATSRAGPAGNTIYF. The DNA for the CDR3 is TGTGCCACCAGCAGAGCTGGTCCGGCTGGAAACACCATATATTTT. The V call is TRBV15, the J call TRBJ1-3; D is unresolved. CDR1 LNHNV and CDR2 YYDKDF come from the germline V gene (reference sequence). The length of the CDR3 is 15 residues. Deletions cut 1 base from V and 2 bases from J, with 9 bases between.

The chain employs TRBV5-1 and TRBJ1-5, with D tentatively TRBD1 (5 bases). Looked up from germline, CDR1 is SGHRS and CDR2 is YFSETQ. Trimming left V 0 bases short and J 6 bases short, with 7 bases between. This CDR3 region has 13 residues. This chain's CDR3 is CASSLEGAQPQHF. The CDR3 nucleotides are TGCGCCAGCAGCTTGGAAGGGGCTCAGCCCCAGCATTTT.

The rearrangement links TRBV15 to TRBJ1-5, with D uncertain. V lost 0 bases, J lost 7 bases, and 7 bases lay in between. Germline loops: CDR1 LNHNV, CDR2 YYDKDF (reference sequence). The CDR3 is 13 residues long. This CDR3 is CATSRDTFQPQHF. CDR3 coding DNA: TGTGCCACCAGCAGAGATACATTCCAGCCCCAGCATTTT.